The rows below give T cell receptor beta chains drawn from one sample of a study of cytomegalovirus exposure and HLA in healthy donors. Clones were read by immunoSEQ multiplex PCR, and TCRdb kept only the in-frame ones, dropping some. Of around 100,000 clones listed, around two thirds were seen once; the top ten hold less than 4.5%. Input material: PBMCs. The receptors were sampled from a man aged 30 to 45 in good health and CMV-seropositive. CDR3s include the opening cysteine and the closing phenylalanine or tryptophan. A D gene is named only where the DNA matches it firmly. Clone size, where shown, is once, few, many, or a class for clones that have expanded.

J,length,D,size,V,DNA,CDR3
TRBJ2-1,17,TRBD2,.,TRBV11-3,TGTGCCAGCAGTTACCGTAGCGGGGGGGGTCTTAAAGATGAGCAGTTCTTC,CASSYRSGGGLKDEQFF
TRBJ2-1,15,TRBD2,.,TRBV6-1,TGTGCCGTCCGGCTAGCGGGGAGCTCCTACAATGAGCAGTTCTTC,CAVRLAGSSYNEQFF
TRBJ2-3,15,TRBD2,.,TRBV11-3,TGTTCCAGCCAGCGGGGGGGAATGGGCACAGATACGCAGTATTTT,CSSQRGGMGTDTQYF
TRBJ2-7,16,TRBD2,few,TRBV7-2,TGTGCCAGCAGCTTAGCGCCCAGCGGGGCGACCTACGAGCAGTACTTC,CASSLAPSGATYEQYF
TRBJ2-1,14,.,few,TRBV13,TGTGCCAGCAGCTTAGGTCAGGCCTACAATGAGCAGTTCTTC,CASSLGQAYNEQFF
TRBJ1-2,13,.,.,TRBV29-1,TGCAGCGTTGAACTGGACAGAAGCTATGGCTACACCTTC,CSVELDRSYGYTF
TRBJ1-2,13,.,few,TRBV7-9,TGTGCCAGCAGCTTAGGCCTCTCAGGGTTCTACACCTTC,CASSLGLSGFYTF
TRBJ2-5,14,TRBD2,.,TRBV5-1,TGCGCCAGCAGCCTGGGGGGGGTCCAAGAGACCCAGTACTTC,CASSLGGVQETQYF
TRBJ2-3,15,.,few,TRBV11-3,TGTGCCAGCAGCTTATTATTCACCAGGGCAGATACGCAGTATTTT,CASSLLFTRADTQYF
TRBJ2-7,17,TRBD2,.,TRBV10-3,TGTGCCATCAGTGAGCCACTTGGTCTAGCGGTCTCCTACGAGCAGTACTTC,CAISEPLGLAVSYEQYF
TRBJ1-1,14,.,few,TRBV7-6,TGTGCCAGCAGCTTAGGGGAGGGGCATACTGAAGCTTTCTTT,CASSLGEGHTEAFF
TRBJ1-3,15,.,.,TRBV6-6,TGTGCCAGCAGTTACTCCAGGGGTTCTGGAAACACCATATATTTT,CASSYSRGSGNTIYF
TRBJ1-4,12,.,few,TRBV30,TGTGCCTGGAGCGGGGTAGGGGAAAAACTGTTTTTT,CAWSGVGEKLFF
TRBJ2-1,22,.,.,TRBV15,TGTGCCACCAGCAGAGATCCCGGGGGTTGGGAATTAGTTCTCCTCCTTGTCAATGAGCAGTTCTTC,CATSRDPGGWELVLLLVNEQFF
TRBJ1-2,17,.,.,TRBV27,TGTGCCAGCAGTCCCCTTGGGGGGGACTCGGGCAGCTATGGCTACACCTTC,CASSPLGGDSGSYGYTF
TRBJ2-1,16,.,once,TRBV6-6,TGTGCCAGCAGTTATGGGTCGACAAGTTTCGGAAGTGAGCAGTTCTTC,CASSYGSTSFGSEQFF
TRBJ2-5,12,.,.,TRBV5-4,TGTGCCAGCAGTCTCAGCCAAGAGACCCAGTACTTC,CASSLSQETQYF
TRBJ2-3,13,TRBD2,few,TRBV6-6,TGTGCCTTGGCGGGGGGGGGCACAGATACGCAGTATTTT,CALAGGGTDTQYF
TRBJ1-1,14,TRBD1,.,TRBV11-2,TGTGCCAGCAGCTTGCAGGGGGGGAACACTGAAGCTTTCTTT,CASSLQGGNTEAFF
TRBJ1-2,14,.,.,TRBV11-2,TGTGCCAGCAGCTTGGCAGGATTAAGCTATGGCTACACCTTC,CASSLAGLSYGYTF
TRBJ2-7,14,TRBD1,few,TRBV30,TGTGCCTGGAGTTTGGGACAGGGGGCCTACGAGCAGTACTTC,CAWSLGQGAYEQYF
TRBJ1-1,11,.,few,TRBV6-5,TGTGCCACCACGGGGAACACTGAAGCTTTCTTT,CATTGNTEAFF
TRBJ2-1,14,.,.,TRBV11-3,TGTGCCAGCAGCCCCGACAGGTCCTACAATGAGCAGTTCTTC,CASSPDRSYNEQFF
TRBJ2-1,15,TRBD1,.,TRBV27,TGTGCCAGCGGACCGGACAGGGGGCTCTACAATGAGCAGTTCTTC,CASGPDRGLYNEQFF
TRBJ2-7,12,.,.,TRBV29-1,TGCAGCGGGGGAAGGGGAGGCTACGAGCAGTACTTC,CSGGRGGYEQYF
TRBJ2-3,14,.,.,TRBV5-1,TGCGCCAGCAGCTTGGCGACCGCGGGAGATACGCAGTATTTT,CASSLATAGDTQYF
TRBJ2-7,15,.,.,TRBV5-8,TGTGCCAGCAGCGTAACCTTCGGGCAGGGTCTCGAGCAGTACTTC,CASSVTFGQGLEQYF
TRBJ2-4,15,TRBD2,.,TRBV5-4,TGTGCCAGCAGCGACCTCGGGGGGGCCAAAAACATTCAGTACTTC,CASSDLGGAKNIQYF
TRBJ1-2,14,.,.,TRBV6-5,TGTGCCAGCAGTTATCGGGACTCCCTCGACGGCTACACCTTC,CASSYRDSLDGYTF
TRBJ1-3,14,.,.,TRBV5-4,TGTGCCAGCAGCTTGGAGGGGACTGGAAACACCATATATTTT,CASSLEGTGNTIYF
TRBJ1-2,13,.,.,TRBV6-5,TGTGCCAGCAGGATCACAGCGGAGTATGGCTACACCTTC,CASRITAEYGYTF
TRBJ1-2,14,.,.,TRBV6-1,TGTGCCACCCAGAAAAACCGGGACATACGTGGCTACACCTTC,CATQKNRDIRGYTF
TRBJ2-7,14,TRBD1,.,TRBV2,TGTGCTAGTGCGGACAGGGGGAGCTCCTACGAGCAGTACTTC,CASADRGSSYEQYF
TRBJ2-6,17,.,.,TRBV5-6,TGTGCCAGCAGCTTGGACAGGGATCGGCCTGGGGCCAACGTCCTGACTTTC,CASSLDRDRPGANVLTF
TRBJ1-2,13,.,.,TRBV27,TGTGCCAGCAGTTCACAGGGTAACTATGGCTACACCTTC,CASSSQGNYGYTF